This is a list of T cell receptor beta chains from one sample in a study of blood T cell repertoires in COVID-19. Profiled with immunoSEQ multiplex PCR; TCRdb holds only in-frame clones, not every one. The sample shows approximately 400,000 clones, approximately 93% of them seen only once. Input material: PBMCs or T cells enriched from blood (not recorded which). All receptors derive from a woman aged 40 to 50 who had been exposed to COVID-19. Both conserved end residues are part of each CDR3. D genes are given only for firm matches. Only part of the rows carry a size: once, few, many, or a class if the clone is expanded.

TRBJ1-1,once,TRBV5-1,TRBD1,CASSLSDRGGRTEAFF,TGCGCCAGCAGCTTGTCGGACAGGGGTGGTCGCACTGAAGCTTTCTTT
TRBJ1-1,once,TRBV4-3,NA,CASSQVPREDTEAFF,TGCGCCAGCAGCCAAGTTCCTAGGGAGGACACTGAAGCTTTCTTT
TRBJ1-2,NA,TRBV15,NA,CATSTGTSYGYTF,TGTGCCACCAGCACCGGGACAAGCTATGGCTACACCTTC
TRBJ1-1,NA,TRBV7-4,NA,CASSLRTKENTEAFF,TGTGCCAGCAGCTTACGGACAAAAGAAAACACTGAAGCTTTCTTT
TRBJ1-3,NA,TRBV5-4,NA,CASSLGGGNTIYF,TGTGCCAGCAGCTTGGGAGGAGGAAACACCATATATTTT
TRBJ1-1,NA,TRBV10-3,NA,CAISELGGWVTTEAFF,TGTGCCATCAGTGAGTTGGGGGGATGGGTCACCACTGAAGCTTTCTTT
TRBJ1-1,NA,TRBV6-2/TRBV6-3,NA,CASSYRRPERKAFF,TGTGCCAGCAGTTACAGACGACCTGAGAGGAAAGCTTTCTTT
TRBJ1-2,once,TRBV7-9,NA,CASSLRGGGYTF,TGTGCCAGCAGCTTACGGGGAGGGGGCTACACCTTC
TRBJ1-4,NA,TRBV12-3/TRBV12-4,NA,CASSLFQGGELFF,TGTGCCAGCAGTTTATTTCAGGGAGGGGAACTGTTTTTT
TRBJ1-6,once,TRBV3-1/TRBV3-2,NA,CASSPTTGGRSPLHF,TGTGCCAGCAGCCCTACGACAGGAGGAAGGTCACCCCTCCACTTT
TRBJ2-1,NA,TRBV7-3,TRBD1,CASSSTGQGANEQFF,TGTGCCAGCAGCTCAACGGGACAGGGGGCTAATGAGCAGTTCTTC
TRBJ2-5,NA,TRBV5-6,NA,CASSRRKGGFSETQYF,TGTGCCAGCAGCCGGAGAAAGGGGGGGTTCTCGGAGACCCAGTACTTC
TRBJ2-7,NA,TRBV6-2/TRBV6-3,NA,CASSELREQYF,TGTGCCAGCAGCGAACTCCGGGAGCAGTACTTC